This TCR beta chain was captured in a study of CD8 T cells in Susac syndrome. With 1 base removed from V and 0 bases from J, the gap between germline ends came to 12 bases. This CDR3 has 16 amino acids. Germline V gene data show CDR1 as SGHTA and CDR2 as FQGNSA. The authors reverse transcribed about 0.5 to 1 ug RNA with random hexamers. TCRdb processed the immunoSEQ multiplex PCR reads anew with MiXCR; each CDR3 protein has one entry. Of about 300,000 distinct CDR3 sequences in the sample, 65% to 90% were seen once. Material for sequencing was CD8+ T cells from PBMCs. The clonotype was recovered from a human donor with multiple sclerosis. The J gene is TRBJ1-2, the V gene TRBV7-2; possibly TRBD1 for D (6 bases). CDR3 residues: CASSLEGGASNYGYTF. For the CDR3, the DNA is TGTGCCAGCAGCTTAGAAGGGGGGGCCTCTAACTATGGCTACACCTTC.